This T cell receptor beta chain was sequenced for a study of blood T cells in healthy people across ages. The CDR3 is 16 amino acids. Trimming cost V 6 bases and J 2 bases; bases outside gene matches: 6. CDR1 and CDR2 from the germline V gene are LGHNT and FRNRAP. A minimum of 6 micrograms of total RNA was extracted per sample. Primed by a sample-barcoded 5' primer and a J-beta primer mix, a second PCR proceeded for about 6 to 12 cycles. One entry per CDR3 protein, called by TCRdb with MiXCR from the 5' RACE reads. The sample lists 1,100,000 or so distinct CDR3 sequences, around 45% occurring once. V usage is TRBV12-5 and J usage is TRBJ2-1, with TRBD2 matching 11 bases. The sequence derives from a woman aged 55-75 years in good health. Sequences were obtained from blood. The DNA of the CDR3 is TGTGCTAGTGGAACAAGACTAGCGGGACCCTACAATGAGCAGTTCTTC. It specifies CASGTRLAGPYNEQFF.